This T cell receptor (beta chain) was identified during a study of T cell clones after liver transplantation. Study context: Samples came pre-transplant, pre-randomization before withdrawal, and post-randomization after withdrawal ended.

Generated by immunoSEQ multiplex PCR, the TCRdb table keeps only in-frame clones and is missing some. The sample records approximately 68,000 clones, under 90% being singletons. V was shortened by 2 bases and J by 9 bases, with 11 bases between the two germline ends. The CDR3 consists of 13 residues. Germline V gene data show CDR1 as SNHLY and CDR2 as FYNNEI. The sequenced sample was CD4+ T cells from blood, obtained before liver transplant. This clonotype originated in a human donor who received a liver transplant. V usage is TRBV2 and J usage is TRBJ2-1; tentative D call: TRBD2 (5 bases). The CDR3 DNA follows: TGTGCCAGCAGTGAAATTAGCGAGGGTGAGCAGTTCTTC. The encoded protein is CASSEISEGEQFF. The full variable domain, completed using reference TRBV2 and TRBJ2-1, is EPEVTQTPSHQVTQMGQEVILRCVPISNHLYFYWYRQILGQKVEFLVSFYNNEISEKSEIFDDQFSVERPDGSNFTLKIRSTKLEDSAMYFCASSEISEGEQFFGPGTRLTVL.